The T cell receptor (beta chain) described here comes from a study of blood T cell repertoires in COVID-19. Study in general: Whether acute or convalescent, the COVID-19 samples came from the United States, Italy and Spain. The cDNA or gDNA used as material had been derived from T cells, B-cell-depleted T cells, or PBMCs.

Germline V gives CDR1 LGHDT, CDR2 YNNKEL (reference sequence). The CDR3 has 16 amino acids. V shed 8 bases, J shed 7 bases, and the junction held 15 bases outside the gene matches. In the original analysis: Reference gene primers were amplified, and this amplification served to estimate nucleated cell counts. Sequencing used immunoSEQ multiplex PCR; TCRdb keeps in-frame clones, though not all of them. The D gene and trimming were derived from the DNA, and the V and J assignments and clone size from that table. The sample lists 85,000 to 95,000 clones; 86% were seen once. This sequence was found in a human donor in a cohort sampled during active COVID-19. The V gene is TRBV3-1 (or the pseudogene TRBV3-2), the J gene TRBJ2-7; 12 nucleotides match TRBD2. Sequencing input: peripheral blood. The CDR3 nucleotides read TGTGCCAGCCAGCCTAGGGCTAGCGGGAGGGTTTGGGAGCAGTACTTC. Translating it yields CASQPRASGRVWEQYF.